This T cell receptor beta chain was sequenced in a study of T cells in pancreatic ductal adenocarcinoma. Notes on the study in general: Tumor samples had fewer productive templates and about 8-fold fewer unique clonotypes than blood. No significant tumor-blood clonality difference; means were about 0.11 and 0.072.

With regard to this clone: The antigen remains undetermined.

Surgery without prior neoadjuvant therapy was the treatment of the selected pancreatic ductal adenocarcinoma patients. From germline, CDR1 is MNHEY and CDR2 SVGAGI. The CDR3 contains 15 residues. V dropped 5 bases and J dropped 5; count of bases not matched to a gene: 5. TCRdb keeps only in-frame clones here, not all; method: immunoSEQ multiplex PCR. The table includes 16,000 or so clones, about 93% detected once. The specimen was PBMCs. This chain uses TRBV6-5 with TRBJ2-7; 14 bases map to TRBD2. The sequence derives from a human donor with pancreatic ductal adenocarcinoma. The CDR3 spells CASSGLAGGPDEQYF. The CDR3 DNA sequence: TGTGCCAGCAGTGGACTAGCGGGGGGTCCAGACGAGCAGTACTTC.